The 14 T cell receptor beta chains below come from one sample, sequenced in a study of regulatory T cells in long-lasting Graves disease. Arm-PCR of CDR3 regions and iRepertoire HTBI primers were used to build TCR beta libraries. TCRdb ran MiXCR on the multiplex PCR reads and lists one entry per CDR3 protein. The sample comprises 310,000 or so distinct CDR3 sequences, around 21% of which are singletons, and 45% to 70% rests with the top ten. The time point: persistent/refractory GD, antithyroid drugs over 5 years with positive TRAb. Isolated PBMC RNA provided the starting material for the TCR library. Sequences were derived from peripheral blood mononuclear cells (PBMCs), sampled when the disease was refractory, from a patient treated with antithyroid drugs. Source of these receptors: a female donor with Graves disease.

This clonotype was detected ten times or more. The rearrangement uses TRBV7-2 and TRBJ2-7; D may be TRBD1 (5 bases). This CDR3 contains 12 residues. Germline CDR1 reads SGHTA; CDR2 reads FQGNSA. The V gene lost 10 bases and the J gene lost 5 bases, with 15 bases spanning the gap. In DNA, the CDR3 is TGTGCCACCACAGGTTTAGGGGACGAGCAGTACTTC. This gives the protein CATTGLGDEQYF.

V and J are TRBV9 and TRBJ2-7; the match to TRBD2 covers 8 bases. V lost 5 bases to trimming and J lost 7 bases; unmatched junction nucleotides: 17. The CDR3 has 16 residues. Germline V gene sequence: CDR1 SGDLS, CDR2 YYNGEE. This CDR3 is CASSKEVGLVGDEQYF. CDR3 DNA: TGTGCCAGCAGTAAGGAAGTGGGACTAGTGGGAGATGAGCAGTACTTC. Drawing the rest from reference TRBV9 and TRBJ2-7, the complete variable domain is DSGVTQTPKHLITATGQRVTLRCSPRSGDLSVYWYQQSLDQGLQFLIQYYNGEERAKGNILERFSAQQFPDLHSELNLSSLELGDSALYFCASSKEVGLVGDEQYFGPGTRLTVT.

The chain carries TRBV7-2 and TRBJ1-3; a possible D gene is TRBD1 (5 bases). The germline V gene encodes CDR1 SGHTA and CDR2 FQGNSA. Trimming pared 5 bases from V and 0 bases from J, leaving 8 bases between. CDR3 length equals 14 residues. The CDR3 sequence: CASSPRVSGNTIYF. CDR3 DNA: TGTGCCAGCAGCCCCAGGGTCTCTGGAAACACCATATATTTT.

This clonotype showed up many times. V is TRBV3-1 and J is TRBJ1-2; no clear D gene. Looked up from germline, CDR1 is LGHDT and CDR2 is YNNKEL (reference sequence). The CDR3 sequence is 12 residues long. The V gene lost 5 bases and the J gene lost 8 bases, with 12 bases spanning the gap. The CDR3 spells CASSKDFVGYTF. CDR3 coding DNA: TGTGCCAGCAGCAAGGACTTCGTGGGCTACACCTTC.

The rearrangement uses TRBV4-1 and TRBJ2-7, with 7 bases fitting TRBD2. Germline V gene lookup returns CDR1 MGHRA and CDR2 YSYEKL. Trimming took 4 bases from V and 2 from J; bases not matched to a gene: 8. The CDR3 is 15 residues long. CDR3 nucleotides: TGCGCCAGCAGCCTAACTCCGGGGACTACCTACGAGCAGTACTTC. Translated: CASSLTPGTTYEQYF.

The J gene is TRBJ2-5, the V gene TRBV28, with D uncertain. This CDR3 has 14 residues. V was cut by 5 bases and J by 6 bases, with 16 bases left in between. Germline V gives CDR1 MDHEN, CDR2 SYDVKM. CDR3 sequence reads: CASSTFGEAKTQYF. The CDR3 nucleotides are TGTGCCAGCAGTACTTTCGGAGAGGCGAAGACCCAGTACTTC. Variable domain in full (rest from reference TRBV28 and TRBJ2-5): DVKVTQSSRYLVKRTGEKVFLECVQDMDHENMFWYRQDPGLGLRLIYFSYDVKMKEKGDIPEGYSVSREKKERFSLILESASTNQTSMYLCASSTFGEAKTQYFGPGTRLLVL.

A word on this clonotype: This could be a read error, since a much larger clone is one nucleotide away. This sequence joins TRBV3-1 and TRBJ1-4; D ambiguous. CDR3 size: 15 residues. CDR1 and CDR2 (germline): LGHDT, YNNKEL (reference sequence). CDR3 region: CASSRRLRPNEKLLF. As DNA, the CDR3 is TGTGCCAGCAGCCGAAGACTGAGACCTAATGAAAAACTGCTTTTT.

This clonotype was recorded many times. The genes are TRBV2 and TRBJ2-7, with 10 bases fitting TRBD2. Germline values: CDR1 SNHLY, CDR2 FYNNEI. This CDR3 comprises 16 residues. Trimming cost V 3 bases and J 3 bases; bases outside gene matches: 8. The CDR3 reads CASSDRSGRAFYEQYF. The CDR3 DNA is TGTGCCAGCAGTGATAGGAGCGGGAGGGCGTTCTACGAGCAGTACTTC.

V usage is TRBV7-2 and J usage is TRBJ2-5; 7 bases align to TRBD2. This CDR3 has 14 residues. J lost 1 base, V lost 5 bases, and 4 bases had no gene match. The V gene's germline CDR1 is SGHTA and CDR2 FQGNSA. CDR3 DNA: TGTGCCAGCAGCCCGCCTAGCGGCCAAGAGACCCAGTACTTC. Its protein product is CASSPPSGQETQYF.

This clonotype has more than one count but fewer than ten. CDR3 bases: TGCAGTGTCCCTTCCGGGACGGAAGGAAACACCATATATTTT. Its protein is CSVPSGTEGNTIYF. The chain joins TRBV20-1 to TRBJ1-3, with a possible D match to TRBD1 (5 bases). Trimming took 7 bases from V and 4 from J, leaving 17 bases between them. Germline V lookup: CDR1 DFQATT, CDR2 SNEGSKA (reference sequence). There are 14 residues in the CDR3.

This clonotype was counted only a few times. This chain uses TRBV29-1 with TRBJ2-5; 8 bases line up with TRBD2. The CDR3 is 14 residues long. Germline V gene lookup returns CDR1 SQVTM and CDR2 ANQGSEA. V gave up 4 bases and J gave up 2 bases; unmatched junction bases: 6. The CDR3 DNA follows: TGCAGCGTTGCTGCGGGAGGCCTTCAAGAGACCCAGTACTTC. It specifies CSVAAGGLQETQYF.

This clonotype was seen a handful of times. The chain couples TRBV3-1 to TRBJ2-2; maybe TRBD2 (6 bases). The CDR3 covers 16 residues. Germline V CDR1 and CDR2: LGHDT, YNNKEL (reference sequence). Trimming removed 6 bases from V and 5 bases from J, with 19 bases in between. The CDR3 coding sequence is TGTGCCAGCAGTTCTCTCGGGAGTGGGGAAACCGGGGAGCTGTTTTTT. It translates to CASSSLGSGETGELFF.

The chain uses TRBV7-3 and TRBJ2-5; 10 bases agree with TRBD1. V lost 5 bases and J lost 2; bases outside the gene matches: 5. Looked up from germline, CDR1 is SGHTA and CDR2 is FQGTGA. This CDR3 is built from 15 residues. This CDR3 reads CASSLTGGEQETQYF. The CDR3 DNA reads TGTGCCAGCAGCCTGACAGGGGGCGAACAAGAGACCCAGTACTTC.

This clonotype was detected only a few times. The chain recombines TRBV19 with TRBJ1-5; maybe TRBD1 (6 bases). The CDR3 covers 13 residues. Germline V gene sequence: CDR1 LNHDA, CDR2 SQIVND (reference sequence). V dropped 7 bases and J dropped 7 bases, with 14 bases sitting between them. In DNA form, the CDR3 reads TGTGCCAGTACCCCACAGGGTGGCCAGCCCCAGCATTTT. Translation: CASTPQGGQPQHF.